This T cell receptor beta chain was recorded in a study of blood T cells in healthy people across ages. The ends were cut back, 3 bases at V and 3 bases at J, with 21 bases in the middle. This CDR3 region has 17 residues. CDR1 and CDR2 from the germline V gene are PRHDT and FYEKMQ (reference sequence). A second PCR, run for roughly 7 to 11 cycles, used a sample-barcoded 5' primer plus a J-beta primer mix. TCRdb processed the 5' RACE reads anew with MiXCR; each CDR3 protein has one entry. This table has 1.5 million to 2 million distinct CDR3 sequences, around half appearing once. This rearrangement joins TRBV13 to TRBJ2-7; TRBD2 might be the D (5 bases). The sequenced sample consisted of blood. This TCR was recovered from a woman in her 40s in good health. CDR3 coding DNA: TGTGCCAGCAGCTTTTTTCAGGTTAGAAGAGGGTGCTACGAGCAGTACTTC. Amino acids: CASSFFQVRRGCYEQYF.